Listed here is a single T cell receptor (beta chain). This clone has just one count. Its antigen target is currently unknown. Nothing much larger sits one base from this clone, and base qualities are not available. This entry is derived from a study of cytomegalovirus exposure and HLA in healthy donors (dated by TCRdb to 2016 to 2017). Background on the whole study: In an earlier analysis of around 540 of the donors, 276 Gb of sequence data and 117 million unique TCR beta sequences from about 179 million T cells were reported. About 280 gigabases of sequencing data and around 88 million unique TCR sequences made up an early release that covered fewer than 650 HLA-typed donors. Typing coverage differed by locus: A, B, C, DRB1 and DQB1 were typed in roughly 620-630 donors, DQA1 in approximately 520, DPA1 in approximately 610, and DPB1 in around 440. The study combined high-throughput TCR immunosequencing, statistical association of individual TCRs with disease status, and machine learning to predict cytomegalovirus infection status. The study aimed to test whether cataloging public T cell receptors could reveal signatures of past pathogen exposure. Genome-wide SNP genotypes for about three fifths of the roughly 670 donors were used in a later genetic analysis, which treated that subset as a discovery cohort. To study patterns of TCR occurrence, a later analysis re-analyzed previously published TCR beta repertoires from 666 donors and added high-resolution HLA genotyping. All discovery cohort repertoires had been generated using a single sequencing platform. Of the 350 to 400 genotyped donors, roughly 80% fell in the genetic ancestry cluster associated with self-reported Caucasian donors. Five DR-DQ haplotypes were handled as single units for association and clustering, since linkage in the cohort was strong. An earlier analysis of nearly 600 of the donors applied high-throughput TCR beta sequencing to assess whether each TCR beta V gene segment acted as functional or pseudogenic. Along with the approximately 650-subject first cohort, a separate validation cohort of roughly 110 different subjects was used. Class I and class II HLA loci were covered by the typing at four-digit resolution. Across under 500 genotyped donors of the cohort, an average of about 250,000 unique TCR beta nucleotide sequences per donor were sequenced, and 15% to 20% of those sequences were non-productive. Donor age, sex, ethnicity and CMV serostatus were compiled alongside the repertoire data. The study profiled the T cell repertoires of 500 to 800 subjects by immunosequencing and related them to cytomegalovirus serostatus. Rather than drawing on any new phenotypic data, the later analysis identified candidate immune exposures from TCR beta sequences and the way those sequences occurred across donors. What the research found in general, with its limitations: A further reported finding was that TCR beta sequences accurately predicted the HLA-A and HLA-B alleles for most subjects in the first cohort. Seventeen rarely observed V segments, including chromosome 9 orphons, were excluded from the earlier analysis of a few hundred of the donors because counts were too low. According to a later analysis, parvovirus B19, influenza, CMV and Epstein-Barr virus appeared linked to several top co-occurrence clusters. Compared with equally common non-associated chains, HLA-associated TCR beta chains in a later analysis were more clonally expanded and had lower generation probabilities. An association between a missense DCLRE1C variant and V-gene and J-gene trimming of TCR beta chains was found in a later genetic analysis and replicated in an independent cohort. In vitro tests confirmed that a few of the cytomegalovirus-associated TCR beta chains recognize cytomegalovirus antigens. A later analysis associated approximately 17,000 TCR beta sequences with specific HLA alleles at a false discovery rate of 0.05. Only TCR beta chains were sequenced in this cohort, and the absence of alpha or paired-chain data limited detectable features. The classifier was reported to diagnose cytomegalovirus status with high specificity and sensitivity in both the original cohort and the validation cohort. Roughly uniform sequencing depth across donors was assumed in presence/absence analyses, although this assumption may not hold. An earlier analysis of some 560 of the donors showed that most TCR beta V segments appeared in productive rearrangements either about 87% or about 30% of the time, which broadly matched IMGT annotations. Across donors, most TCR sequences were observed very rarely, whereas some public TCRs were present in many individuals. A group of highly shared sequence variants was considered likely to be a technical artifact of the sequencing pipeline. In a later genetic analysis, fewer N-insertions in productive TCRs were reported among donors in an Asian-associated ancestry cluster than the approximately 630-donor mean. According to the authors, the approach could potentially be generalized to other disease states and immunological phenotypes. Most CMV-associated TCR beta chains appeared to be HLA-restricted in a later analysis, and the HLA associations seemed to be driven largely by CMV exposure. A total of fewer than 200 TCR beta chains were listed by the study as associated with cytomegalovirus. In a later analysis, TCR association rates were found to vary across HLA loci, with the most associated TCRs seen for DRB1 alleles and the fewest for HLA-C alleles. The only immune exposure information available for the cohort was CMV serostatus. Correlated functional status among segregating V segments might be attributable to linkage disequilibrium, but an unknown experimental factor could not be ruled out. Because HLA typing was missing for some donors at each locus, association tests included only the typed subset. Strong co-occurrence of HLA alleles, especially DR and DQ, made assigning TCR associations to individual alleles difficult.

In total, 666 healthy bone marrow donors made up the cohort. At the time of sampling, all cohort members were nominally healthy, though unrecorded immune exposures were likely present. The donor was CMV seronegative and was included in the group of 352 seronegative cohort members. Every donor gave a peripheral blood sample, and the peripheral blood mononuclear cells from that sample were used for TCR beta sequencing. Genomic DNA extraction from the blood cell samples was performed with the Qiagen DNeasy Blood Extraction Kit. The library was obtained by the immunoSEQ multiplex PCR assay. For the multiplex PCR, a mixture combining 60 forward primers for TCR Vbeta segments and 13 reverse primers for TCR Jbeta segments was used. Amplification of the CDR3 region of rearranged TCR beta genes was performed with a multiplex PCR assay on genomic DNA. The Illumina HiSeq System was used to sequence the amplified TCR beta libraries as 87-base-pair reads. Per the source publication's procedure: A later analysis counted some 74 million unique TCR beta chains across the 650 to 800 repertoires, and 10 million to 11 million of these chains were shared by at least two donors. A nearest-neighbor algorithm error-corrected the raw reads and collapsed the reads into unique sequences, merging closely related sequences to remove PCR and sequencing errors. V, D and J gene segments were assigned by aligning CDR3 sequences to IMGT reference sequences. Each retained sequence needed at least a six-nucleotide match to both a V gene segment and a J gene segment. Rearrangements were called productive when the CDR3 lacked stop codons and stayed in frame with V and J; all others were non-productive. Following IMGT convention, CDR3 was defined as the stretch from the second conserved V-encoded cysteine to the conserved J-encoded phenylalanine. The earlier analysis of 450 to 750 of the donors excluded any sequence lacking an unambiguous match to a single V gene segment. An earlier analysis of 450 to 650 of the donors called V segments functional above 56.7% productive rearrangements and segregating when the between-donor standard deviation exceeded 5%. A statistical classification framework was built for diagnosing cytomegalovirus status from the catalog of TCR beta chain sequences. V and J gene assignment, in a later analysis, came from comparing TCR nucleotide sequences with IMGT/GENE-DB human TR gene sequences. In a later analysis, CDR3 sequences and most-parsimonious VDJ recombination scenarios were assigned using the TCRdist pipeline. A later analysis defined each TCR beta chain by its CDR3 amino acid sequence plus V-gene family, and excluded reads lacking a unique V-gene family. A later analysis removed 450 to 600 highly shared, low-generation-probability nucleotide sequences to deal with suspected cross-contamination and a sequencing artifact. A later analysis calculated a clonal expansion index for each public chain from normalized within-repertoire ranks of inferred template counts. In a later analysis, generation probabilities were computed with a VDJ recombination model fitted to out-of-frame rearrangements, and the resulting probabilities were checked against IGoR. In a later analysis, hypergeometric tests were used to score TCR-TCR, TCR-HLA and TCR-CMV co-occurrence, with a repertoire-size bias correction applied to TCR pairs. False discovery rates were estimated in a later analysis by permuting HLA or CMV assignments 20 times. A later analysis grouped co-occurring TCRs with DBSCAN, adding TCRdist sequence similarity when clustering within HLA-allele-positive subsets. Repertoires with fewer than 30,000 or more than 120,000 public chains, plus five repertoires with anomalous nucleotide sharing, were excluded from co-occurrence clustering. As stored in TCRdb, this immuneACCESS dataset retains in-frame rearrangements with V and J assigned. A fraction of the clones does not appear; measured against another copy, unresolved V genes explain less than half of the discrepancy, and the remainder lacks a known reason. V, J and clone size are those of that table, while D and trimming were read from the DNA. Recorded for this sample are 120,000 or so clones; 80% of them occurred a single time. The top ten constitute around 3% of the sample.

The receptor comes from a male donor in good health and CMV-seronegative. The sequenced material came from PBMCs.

The CDR3 loop reads CASSAQGARDEQYF. The DNA is as follows: TGTGCCAGCAGCGCTCAGGGGGCCCGAGACGAGCAGTACTTC. The receptor chain draws on TRBV9 and TRBJ2-7, with 8 bases aligning to TRBD1. From V the trimming removes 3 bases and from J it removes 5 bases, while the gene matches leave 7 bases of the junction unaccounted for. The germline V gene yields SGDLS for CDR1 and YYNGEE for CDR2. Inclusive of the bounding cysteine and phenylalanine, the CDR3 is 14 residues long. Here the CDR3 DNA is all that survives: 42 bases in frame from base 1.